The source of this T cell receptor (beta chain) is a study of T-cell reconstitution after alpha-beta-depleted transplantation in children. This clonotype was counted between two and nine times. Unique molecular identifiers were used to barcode this TCRbeta library. TCRdb redid the calling of the PCR reads with MiXCR, one entry per CDR3 protein. The repertoire consists of 250,000 to 300,000 distinct CDR3 sequences, with about a tenth occurring once and the leading ten covering over 9.5%. The receptor was derived from a human donor who donated a stem cell graft to a child with SCID. The source material was PBMCs from the stem cell graft donor, sampled from the stem cell graft.

CDR3 region: CASSLVLGQTEQYF. The DNA for the CDR3 is TGTGCCAGCAGCTTAGTGCTGGGACAAACAGAGCAGTACTTC. The gene calls are TRBV7-9 and TRBJ2-7; possibly TRBD1 for D (6 bases). In germline, CDR1 is SEHNR, CDR2 FQNEAQ (reference sequence). Trimming shortened V by 1 base and J by 7 bases, and 14 bases separated the two germline ends. This CDR3 spans 14 amino acids.